The T cell receptor (beta chain) described here comes from a study of OX40 agonist ivuxolimab in advanced cancers. Study at large: Patients were infused with ivuxolimab every 2 weeks at 0.01 to 10 mg/kg.

About this clone itself: Its specificity is unknown.

General study findings and limits: CD4+ and CD8+ blood T cells expanded clonally by week 6 at 0.1 to 3.0 mg/kg. On average, a greater number of expanded clones characterised CD8+ T cells relative to CD4+.

Data came from immunoSEQ multiplex PCR; TCRdb stores just in-frame clones and leaves some out. In the table there are about 99,000 clones, around 96% of which are singletons. The CDR3 runs to 14 residues. CDR1 and CDR2 from the germline V gene are KGHSY and FQNENV. Between the trimmed V and J ends, which lost 2 bases and 1 base, there was a span of 8 bases. This chain links TRBV16 with TRBJ1-1, with D uncertain. The source material was CD4+ or CD8+ T cells sorted from blood, sampled in a trial of the OX40 agonist ivuxolimab. This sequence was found in an adult with an advanced solid tumor such as melanoma, head and neck, liver or kidney cancer. CDR3 protein: CASSQDLGNTEAFF. The DNA of the CDR3 is TGTGCCAGCAGCCAAGACTTGGGGAACACTGAAGCTTTCTTT.